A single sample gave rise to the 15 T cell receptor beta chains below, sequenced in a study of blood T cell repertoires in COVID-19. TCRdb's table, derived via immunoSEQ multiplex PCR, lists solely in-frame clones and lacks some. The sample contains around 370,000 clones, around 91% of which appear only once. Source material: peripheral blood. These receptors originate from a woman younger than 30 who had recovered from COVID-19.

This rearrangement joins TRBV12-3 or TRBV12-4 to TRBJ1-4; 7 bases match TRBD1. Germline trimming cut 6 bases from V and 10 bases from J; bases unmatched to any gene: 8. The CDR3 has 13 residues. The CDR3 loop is CASSNRDSRKLFF. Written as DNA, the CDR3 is TGTGCCAGCAGCAACCGGGACAGCAGAAAACTGTTTTTT.

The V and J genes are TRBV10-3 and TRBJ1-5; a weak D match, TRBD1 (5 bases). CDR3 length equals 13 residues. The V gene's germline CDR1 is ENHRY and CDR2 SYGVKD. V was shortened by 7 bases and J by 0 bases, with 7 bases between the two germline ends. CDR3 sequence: CAITGGSNQPQHF. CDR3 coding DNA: TGTGCCATCACCGGGGGTAGCAATCAGCCCCAGCATTTT.

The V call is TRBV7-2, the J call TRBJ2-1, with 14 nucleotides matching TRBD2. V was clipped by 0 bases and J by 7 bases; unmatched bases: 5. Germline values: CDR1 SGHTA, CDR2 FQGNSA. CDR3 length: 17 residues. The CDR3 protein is CASSLASGLAGVNEQFF. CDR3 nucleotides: TGTGCCAGCAGCTTAGCGTCGGGACTAGCGGGAGTAAATGAGCAGTTCTTC.

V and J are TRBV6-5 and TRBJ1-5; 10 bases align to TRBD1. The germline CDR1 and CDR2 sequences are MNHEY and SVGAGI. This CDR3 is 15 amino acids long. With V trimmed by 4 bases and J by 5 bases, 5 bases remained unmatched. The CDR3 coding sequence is TGTGCCAGCAGTTCCTTCGGACAGGGGGATCAGCCCCAGCATTTT. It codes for CASSSFGQGDQPQHF.

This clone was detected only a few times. DNA of the CDR3: TGTGCCAGTAGAAACGACGCGGGGCATGGCTACACCTTC. It translates to CASRNDAGHGYTF. The V call is TRBV19, the J call TRBJ1-2; D may be TRBD1 (5 bases). Germline V CDR1 and CDR2: LNHDA, SQIVND (reference sequence). V was shortened by 6 bases and J by 6 bases, with 14 bases between the two germline ends. This CDR3 is 13 amino acids long.

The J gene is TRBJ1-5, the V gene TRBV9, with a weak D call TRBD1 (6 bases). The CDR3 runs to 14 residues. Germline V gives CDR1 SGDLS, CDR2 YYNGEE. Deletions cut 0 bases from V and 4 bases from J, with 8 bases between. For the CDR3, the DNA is TGTGCCAGCAGCGTAGCCGACAGGAATCAGCCCCAGCATTTT. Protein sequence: CASSVADRNQPQHF.

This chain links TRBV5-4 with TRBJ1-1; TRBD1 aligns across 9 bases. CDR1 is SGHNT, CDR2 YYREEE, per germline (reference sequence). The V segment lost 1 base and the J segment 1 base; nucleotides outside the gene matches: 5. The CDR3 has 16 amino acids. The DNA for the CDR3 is TGTGCCAGCAGCTTGTATAGGACAGGGGAGAACACTGAAGCTTTCTTT. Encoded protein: CASSLYRTGENTEAFF.

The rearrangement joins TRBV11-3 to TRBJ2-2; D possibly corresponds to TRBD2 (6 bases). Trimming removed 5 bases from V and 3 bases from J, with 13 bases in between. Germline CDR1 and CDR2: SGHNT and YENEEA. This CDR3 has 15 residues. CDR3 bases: TGTGCCAGCAGCGAACCGGGAGTTGACACCGGGGAGCTGTTTTTT. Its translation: CASSEPGVDTGELFF.

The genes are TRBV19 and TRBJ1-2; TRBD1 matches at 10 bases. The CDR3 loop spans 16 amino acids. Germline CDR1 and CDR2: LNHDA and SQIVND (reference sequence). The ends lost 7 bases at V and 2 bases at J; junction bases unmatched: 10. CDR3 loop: CASTPLGTGANYGYTF. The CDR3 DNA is TGTGCCAGTACCCCCCTGGGGACAGGGGCCAACTATGGCTACACCTTC.

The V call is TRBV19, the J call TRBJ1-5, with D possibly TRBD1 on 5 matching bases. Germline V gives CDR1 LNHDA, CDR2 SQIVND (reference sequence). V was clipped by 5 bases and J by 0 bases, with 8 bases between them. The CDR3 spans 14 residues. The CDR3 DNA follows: TGTGCCAGTAGTCGACAGTATAGCAATCAGCCCCAGCATTTT. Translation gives CASSRQYSNQPQHF.

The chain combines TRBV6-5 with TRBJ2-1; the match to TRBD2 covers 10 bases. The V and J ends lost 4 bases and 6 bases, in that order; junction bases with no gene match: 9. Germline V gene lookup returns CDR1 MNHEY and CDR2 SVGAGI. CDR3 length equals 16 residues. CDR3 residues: CASSSPASGSFNEQFF. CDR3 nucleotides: TGTGCCAGCAGTTCCCCGGCTAGCGGGAGTTTCAATGAGCAGTTCTTC.

This CDR3 reads CASSLVSISTDTQYF. The CDR3 DNA follows: TGTGCCAGCAGCTTGGTGTCTATAAGCACAGATACGCAGTATTTT. The chain links TRBV5-5 to TRBJ2-3; D not resolved. The germline V and J ends were trimmed by 0 bases and 0 bases, with 8 bases remaining between them. The CDR3 consists of 15 residues. Germline V gene sequence: CDR1 SGHKS, CDR2 YYEKEE (reference sequence).

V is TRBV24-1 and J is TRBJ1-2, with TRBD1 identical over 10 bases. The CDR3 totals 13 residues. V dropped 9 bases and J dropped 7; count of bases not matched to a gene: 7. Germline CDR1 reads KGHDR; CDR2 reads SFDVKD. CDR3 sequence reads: CATAGQGDRGYTF. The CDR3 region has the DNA TGTGCCACCGCAGGACAGGGGGATCGTGGCTACACCTTC.

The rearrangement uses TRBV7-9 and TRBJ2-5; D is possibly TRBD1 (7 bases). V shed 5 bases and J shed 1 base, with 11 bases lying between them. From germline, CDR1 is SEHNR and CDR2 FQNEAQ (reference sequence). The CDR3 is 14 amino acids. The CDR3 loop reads CASSTGDSQETQYF. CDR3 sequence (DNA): TGTGCCAGCAGCACGGGGGACAGCCAAGAGACCCAGTACTTC. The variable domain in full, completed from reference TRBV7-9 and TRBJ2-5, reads DTGVSQNPRHKITKRGQNVTFRCDPISEHNRLYWYRQTLGQGPEFLTYFQNEAQLEKSRLLSDRFSAERPKGSFSTLEIQRTEQGDSAMYLCASSTGDSQETQYFGPGTRLLVL.

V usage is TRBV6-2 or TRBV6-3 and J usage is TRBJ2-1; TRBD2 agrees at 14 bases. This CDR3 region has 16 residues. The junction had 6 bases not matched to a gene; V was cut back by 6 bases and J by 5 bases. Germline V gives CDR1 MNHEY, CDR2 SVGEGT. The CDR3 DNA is TGTGCCAGCAGCGAGCCGGGACTAGCGGGAGACAATGAGCAGTTCTTC. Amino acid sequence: CASSEPGLAGDNEQFF.